This is a list of T cell receptor beta chains from one sample in a study of cytomegalovirus exposure and HLA in healthy donors. Measured with immunoSEQ multiplex PCR; TCRdb has only the in-frame clones, and not every one. Here the sample table reports tens of thousands of clones. Material for sequencing was PBMCs. These receptors were collected from a male donor in good health and CMV-seronegative. Each CDR3 is given with its conserved first and last residue. Fields, in order: D gene, V gene, J gene, CDR3 protein, CDR3 DNA. D genes are given only for firm matches.

TRBD2	TRBV7-6	TRBJ2-5	CASSLGLAGQETQYF	TGTGCCAGCAGCTTAGGGCTAGCGGGACAAGAGACCCAGTACTTC
-	TRBV6-5	TRBJ2-7	CASRGGDRSAYEQYF	TGTGCCAGCAGGGGCGGGGACCGAAGCGCCTACGAGCAGTACTTC
TRBD2	TRBV13	TRBJ2-7	CASIPGTSGMNDYEQYF	TGTGCCAGCATCCCAGGGACTAGCGGGATGAACGACTACGAGCAGTACTTC
TRBD2	TRBV5-1	TRBJ2-5	CASSWGLAGVEETQYF	TGCGCCAGCAGCTGGGGACTAGCGGGAGTGGAAGAGACCCAGTACTTC
TRBD1	TRBV5-1	TRBJ1-2	CASSPGQGAPSYGYTF	TGCGCCAGCAGCCCGGGACAGGGGGCGCCCAGCTATGGCTACACCTTC
TRBD1	TRBV14	TRBJ2-5	CASSHRQGWPPPQETQYF	TGTGCCAGCAGCCACAGACAGGGGTGGCCACCCCCACAAGAGACCCAGTACTTC
TRBD1	TRBV6-1	TRBJ2-1	CASSEEIGRQGARNEQFF	TGTGCCAGCAGTGAAGAGATTGGTAGGCAGGGGGCGAGGAATGAGCAGTTCTTC
-	TRBV18	TRBJ2-5	CASSQGGGRSRETQYF	TGTGCCAGCTCCCAGGGCGGGGGCCGGTCCCGTGAGACCCAGTACTTC
TRBD1	TRBV2	TRBJ2-7	CAGGQGCEQYF	TGTGCCGGGGGACAGGGCTGCGAGCAGTACTTC
-	TRBV2	TRBJ1-1	CASQEGSMNTEAFF	TGTGCCAGCCAAGAGGGCAGCATGAACACTGAAGCTTTCTTT
TRBD1	TRBV29-1	TRBJ2-5	CSVDPTGSETQYF	TGCAGCGTTGACCCGACAGGGTCGGAGACCCAGTACTTC
-	TRBV11-1	TRBJ2-4	CASSLASVDAKNIQYF	TGTGCCAGCAGCTTAGCTAGCGTCGATGCCAAAAACATTCAGTACTTC
-	TRBV18	TRBJ1-6	CASSPSSSGRSSPLHF	TGTGCCAGCTCACCTTCCTCCTCCGGCCGGAGTTCACCCCTCCACTTT
TRBD1	TRBV20-1	TRBJ2-5	CSVRDSETQYF	TGCAGTGTTCGGGACAGCGAGACCCAGTACTTC
TRBD2	TRBV7-8	TRBJ2-5	CASSSILSGGVQETQYF	TGTGCCAGCAGCTCTATTCTTTCGGGAGGGGTCCAAGAGACCCAGTACTTC
-	TRBV13	TRBJ1-1	CASSLGHGATEAFF	TGTGCCAGCAGCTTGGGACACGGGGCGACTGAAGCTTTCTTT
TRBD1	TRBV28	TRBJ2-1	CASSPRDRGRTDNEQFF	TGTGCCAGCAGTCCCCGGGACAGGGGACGGACCGACAATGAGCAGTTCTTC
-	TRBV27	TRBJ1-1	CASTYRAGNTEAFF	TGTGCCAGCACCTACAGGGCTGGGAACACTGAAGCTTTCTTT
TRBD2	TRBV6-1	TRBJ2-7	CASSELAGFGSYEQYF	TGTGCCAGCAGTGAACTAGCGGGATTTGGGTCCTACGAGCAGTACTTC
-	TRBV27	TRBJ1-5	CASGTSGAPQPQHF	TGTGCCAGCGGCACCAGCGGAGCCCCTCAGCCCCAGCATTTT
TRBD2	TRBV11-1	TRBJ2-7	CASRTSGNYEQYF	TGTGCCAGCAGGACTAGCGGAAACTACGAGCAGTACTTC
-	TRBV29-1	TRBJ2-7	CSVVQGGYEQYF	TGCAGCGTTGTCCAGGGTGGGTACGAGCAGTACTTC
-	TRBV28	TRBJ1-1	CASSAPGLDEAFF	TGTGCCAGCAGCGCCCCGGGTCTGGATGAAGCTTTCTTT
-	TRBV5-4	TRBJ2-5	CASSFNAGRQETQYF	TGTGCCAGCAGCTTTAATGCGGGAAGGCAAGAGACCCAGTACTTC
TRBD1	TRBV5-1	TRBJ1-2	CASRQGDGYTF	TGCGCCAGCCGACAGGGGGATGGCTACACCTTC
-	TRBV9	TRBJ2-7	CASSVGPESYEQYF	TGTGCCAGCAGCGTAGGGCCAGAATCCTACGAGCAGTACTTC
-	TRBV27	TRBJ1-1	CASRSFLGQRTEAFF	TGTGCCAGCCGATCTTTTTTAGGACAGCGTACTGAAGCTTTCTTT
-	TRBV29-1	TRBJ1-1	CSASPRGGNTEAFF	TGCAGCGCCTCCCCGAGGGGGGGGAACACTGAAGCTTTCTTT
-	TRBV20-1	TRBJ2-3	CSAIGTDTQYF	TGCAGTGCTATAGGCACAGATACGCAGTATTTT
TRBD1	TRBV15	TRBJ1-4	CATSRVTGATNEKLFF	TGTGCCACCAGCAGGGTGACAGGGGCTACTAATGAAAAACTGTTTTTT
-	TRBV2	TRBJ2-7	CASSDSSPQYF	TGTGCCAGCAGCGACAGCTCTCCGCAGTACTTC
-	TRBV2	TRBJ2-3	CASSVTGNTDTQYF	TGTGCCAGCAGTGTAACAGGGAACACAGATACGCAGTATTTT
-	TRBV2	TRBJ2-1	CASTGYNEQFF	TGTGCCAGCACAGGGTACAATGAGCAGTTCTTC
TRBD1	TRBV6-1	TRBJ2-2	CAIGQGVTGELFF	TGTGCCATAGGACAGGGGGTCACCGGGGAGCTGTTTTTT
TRBD1	TRBV29-1	TRBJ2-1	CSGGQLNEQFF	TGCAGCGGGGGACAGCTCAATGAGCAGTTCTTC
-	TRBV6-1	TRBJ1-5	CASSVSAYSNQPQHF	TGTGCCAGCAGTGTAAGTGCGTATAGCAATCAGCCCCAGCATTTT
-	TRBV7-3	TRBJ2-2	CASSSQAGYGELFF	TGTGCCAGCAGCTCCCAGGCGGGCTACGGGGAGCTGTTTTTT
-	TRBV5-1	TRBJ1-2	CASSLGLDNYGYTF	TGCGCCAGCAGCTTGGGTTTAGATAACTATGGCTACACCTTC
TRBD1	TRBV9	TRBJ2-1	CASSSDRGTYNEQFF	TGTGCCAGCAGTTCGGACAGGGGAACCTACAATGAGCAGTTCTTC
TRBD1	TRBV5-1	TRBJ1-1	CASSFRPGGARTEAFF	TGCGCCAGCAGCTTTCGGCCAGGGGGCGCAAGAACTGAAGCTTTCTTT
-	TRBV4-1	TRBJ2-7	CASSQELSRRHEQYF	TGCGCCAGCAGCCAAGAACTCTCCCGCAGGCACGAGCAGTACTTC
-	TRBV4-2	TRBJ1-3	CASSQVARVSGNTIYF	TGTGCCAGCAGCCAAGTCGCCAGGGTTTCCGGAAACACCATATATTTT
TRBD2	TRBV6-6	TRBJ2-3	CASSYSGSGYTQYF	TGTGCCAGCAGTTACTCGGGTAGCGGGTATACGCAGTATTTT
TRBD2	TRBV6-6	TRBJ2-7	CASSRAASGSSYEQYF	TGTGCCAGCAGTCGGGCCGCTAGCGGTAGCTCCTACGAGCAGTACTTC
TRBD2	TRBV7-9	TRBJ2-4	CASSPVGLGHDQYF	TGTGCCAGCAGTCCCGTGGGACTAGGGCACGATCAGTACTTC
TRBD1	TRBV29-1	TRBJ2-1	CSAKPGTGSDNEQFF	TGCAGCGCCAAACCCGGGACAGGCTCCGACAATGAGCAGTTCTTC